This TCR beta chain appears in the sequencing data of a study of T cell responses to AZD1222 COVID-19 vaccine. This clone appeared a few times. Its antigen is unidentified. Study-level results: Just a handful of AZD1222 recipients were seropositive at baseline. Receipt of two AZD1222 doses was followed by a rise in Spike-specific TCR breadth and depth.

The data were produced by immunoSEQ multiplex PCR, yet TCRdb's version contains in-frame clones alone and is incomplete. This table has around 100,000 clones, roughly 89% appearing once. Sequenced material: peripheral blood, taken on day 0 of AZD1222 vaccination. This receptor was taken from an adult in good health.

CDR3 residues: CASSSPGGPGGNTIYF. The CDR3 DNA follows: TGTGCCAGCAGCTCACCCGGTGGTCCGGGGGGAAACACCATATATTTT. The V and J genes are TRBV28 and TRBJ1-3, with D unresolved. The germline V gene encodes CDR1 MDHEN and CDR2 SYDVKM. This CDR3 is built from 16 residues. The V end lost 6 bases, the J end lost 4 bases, and 19 bases lay between the germline ends.